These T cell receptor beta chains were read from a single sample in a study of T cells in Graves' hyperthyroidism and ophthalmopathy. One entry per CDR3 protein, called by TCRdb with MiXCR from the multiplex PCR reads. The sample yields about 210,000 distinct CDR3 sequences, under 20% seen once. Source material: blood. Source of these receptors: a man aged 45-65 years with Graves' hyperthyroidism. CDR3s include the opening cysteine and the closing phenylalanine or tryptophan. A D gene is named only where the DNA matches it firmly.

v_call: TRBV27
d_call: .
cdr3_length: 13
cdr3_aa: CASSLTAFYGYTF

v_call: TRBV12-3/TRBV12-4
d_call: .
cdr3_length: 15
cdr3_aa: CASSPIDRSRSLVYF

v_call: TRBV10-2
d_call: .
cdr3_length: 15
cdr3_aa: CASSDGLSFIYEQYF

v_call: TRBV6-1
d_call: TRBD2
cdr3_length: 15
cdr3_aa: CASSDVSGGADTQYF

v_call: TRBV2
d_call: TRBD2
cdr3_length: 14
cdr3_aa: CASCPSGAYNEQFF

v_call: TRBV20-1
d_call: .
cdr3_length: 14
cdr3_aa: CSASRGRWNTEAFF

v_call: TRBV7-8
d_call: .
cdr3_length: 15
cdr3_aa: CASSLAGHDQETQYF

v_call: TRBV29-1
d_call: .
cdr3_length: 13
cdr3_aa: CSVDWGVRNEQYF

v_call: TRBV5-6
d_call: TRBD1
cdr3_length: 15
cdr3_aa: CASSFGTGGRNEQFF

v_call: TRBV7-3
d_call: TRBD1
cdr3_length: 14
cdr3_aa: CASSPGQGATEAFF

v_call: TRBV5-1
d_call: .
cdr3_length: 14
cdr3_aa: CASSWITGSYEQYF

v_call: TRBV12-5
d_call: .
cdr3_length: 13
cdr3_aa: CASGTVSGTEAFF

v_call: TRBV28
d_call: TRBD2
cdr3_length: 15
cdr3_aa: CASDKGGGATDTQYF

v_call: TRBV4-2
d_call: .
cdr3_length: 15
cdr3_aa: CASSQVRSPFNEQFF

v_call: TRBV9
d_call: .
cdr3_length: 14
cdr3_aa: CASSVGGWTDTQYF

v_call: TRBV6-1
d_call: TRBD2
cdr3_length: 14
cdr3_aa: CASRASGTKNIQYF

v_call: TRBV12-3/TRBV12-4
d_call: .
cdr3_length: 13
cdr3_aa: CASSFGRGARAFF

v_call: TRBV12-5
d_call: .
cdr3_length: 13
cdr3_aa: CASAQFSNQPQHF

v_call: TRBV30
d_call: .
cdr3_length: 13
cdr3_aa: CAWAVNGGLEAFF

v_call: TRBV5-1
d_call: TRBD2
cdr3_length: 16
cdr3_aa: CASSLGTSGIFSEQYF

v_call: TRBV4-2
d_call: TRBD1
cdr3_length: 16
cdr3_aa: CASSHLTRGRRDGYTF

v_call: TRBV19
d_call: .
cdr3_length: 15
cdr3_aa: CASSLPGHGINGYTF

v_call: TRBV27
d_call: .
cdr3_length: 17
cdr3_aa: CASSLRPMGQNNEKLFF

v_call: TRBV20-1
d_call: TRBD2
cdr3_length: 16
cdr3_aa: CSARDPGGRVTDTQYF

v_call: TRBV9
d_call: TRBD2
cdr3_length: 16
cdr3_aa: CASSASSGGGFATQYF

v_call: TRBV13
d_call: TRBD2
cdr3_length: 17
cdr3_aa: CASSPHRLAGGAGELFF

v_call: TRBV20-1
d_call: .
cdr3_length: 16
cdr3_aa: CSARDRMVGFNQPQHF

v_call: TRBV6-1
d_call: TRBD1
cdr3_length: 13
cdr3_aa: CAGRTGGSYEQYF

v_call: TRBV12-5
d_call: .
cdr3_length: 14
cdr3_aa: CASGLDNYRNEQFF

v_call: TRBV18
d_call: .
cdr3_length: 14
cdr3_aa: CASSPKAGPLGYTF

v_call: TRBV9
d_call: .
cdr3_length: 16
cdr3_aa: CASSVGVSTTQETQYF

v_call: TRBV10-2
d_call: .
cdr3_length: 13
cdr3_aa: CASAPRPEGEQFF

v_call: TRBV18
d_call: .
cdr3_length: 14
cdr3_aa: CASSPVGGGTEAFF

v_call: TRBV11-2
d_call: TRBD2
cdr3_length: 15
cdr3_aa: CASSATSGSLGEQFF

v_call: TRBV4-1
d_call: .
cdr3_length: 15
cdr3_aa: CASSQPGQQNTEAFF

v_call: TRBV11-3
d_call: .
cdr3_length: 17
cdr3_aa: CASSLGSGDGVGETQYF

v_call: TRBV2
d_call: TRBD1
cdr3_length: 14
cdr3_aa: CASSGQGFADTQYF

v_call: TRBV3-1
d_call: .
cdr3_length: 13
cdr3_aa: CASSQGGVSGYTF

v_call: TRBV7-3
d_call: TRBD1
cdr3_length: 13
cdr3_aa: CASSLGGQAEQFF

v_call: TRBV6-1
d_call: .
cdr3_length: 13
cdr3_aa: CASRTVVSETQYF

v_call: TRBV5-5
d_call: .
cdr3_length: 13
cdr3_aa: CANRSSNSYEQYF

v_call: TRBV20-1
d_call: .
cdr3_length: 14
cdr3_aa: CSAILAGEEGEQYF

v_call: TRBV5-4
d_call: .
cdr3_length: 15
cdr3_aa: CASSLGGSNYNEQFF

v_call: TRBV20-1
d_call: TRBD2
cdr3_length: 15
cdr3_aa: CSARDVVIAGYEQYF

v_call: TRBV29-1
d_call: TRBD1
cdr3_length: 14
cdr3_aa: CSVEGGQGAEKLFF

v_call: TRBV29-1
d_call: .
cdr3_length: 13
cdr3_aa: CSVVRQARETQYF

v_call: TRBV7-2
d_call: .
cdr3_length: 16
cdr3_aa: CASRLNREPNTGELFF

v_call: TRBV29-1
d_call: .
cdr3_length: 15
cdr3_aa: CSVDGGLALGETQYF

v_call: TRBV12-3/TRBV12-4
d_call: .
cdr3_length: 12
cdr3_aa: CASSSINYGYTF

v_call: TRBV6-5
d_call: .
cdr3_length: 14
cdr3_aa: CASSKGDLQETQYF

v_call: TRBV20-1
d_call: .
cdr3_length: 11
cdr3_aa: CSASLLETQYF

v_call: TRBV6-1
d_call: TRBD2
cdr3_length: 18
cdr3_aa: CASSPLTAGGREQETQYF

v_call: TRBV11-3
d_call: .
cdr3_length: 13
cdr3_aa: CASSRFDSDGYTF

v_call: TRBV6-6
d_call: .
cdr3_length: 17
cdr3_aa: CASSYSIGVETNNEQFF